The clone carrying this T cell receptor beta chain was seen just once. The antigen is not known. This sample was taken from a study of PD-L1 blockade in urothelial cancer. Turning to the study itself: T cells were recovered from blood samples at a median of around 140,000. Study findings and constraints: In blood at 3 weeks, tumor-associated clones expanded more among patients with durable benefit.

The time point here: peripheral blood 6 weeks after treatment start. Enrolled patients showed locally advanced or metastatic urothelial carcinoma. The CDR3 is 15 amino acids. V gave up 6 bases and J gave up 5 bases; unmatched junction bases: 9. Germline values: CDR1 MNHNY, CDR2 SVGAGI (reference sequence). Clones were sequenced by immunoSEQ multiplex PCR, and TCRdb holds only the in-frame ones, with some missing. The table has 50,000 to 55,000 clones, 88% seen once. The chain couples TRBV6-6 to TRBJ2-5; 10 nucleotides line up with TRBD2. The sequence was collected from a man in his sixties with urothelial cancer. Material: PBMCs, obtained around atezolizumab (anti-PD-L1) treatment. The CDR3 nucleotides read TGTGCCAGCAGAGACAGCGGGGGGGCCCAGGAGACCCAGTACTTC. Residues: CASRDSGGAQETQYF.